One and the same sample provided the 9 T cell receptor beta chains below, sequenced in a study of T cell changes during pregnancy in multiple sclerosis. Clones were sequenced by immunoSEQ multiplex PCR, and TCRdb holds only the in-frame ones, with some missing. The sample records tens of thousands of clones, around 90% being singletons. The material was peripheral blood, obtained in the second trimester of pregnancy. All receptors come from a female donor with multiple sclerosis, enrolled in a pregnancy study.

The chain combines TRBV15 with TRBJ1-2; TRBD1 agrees at 9 bases. V was clipped by 0 bases and J by 8 bases; unmatched bases: 7. This CDR3 is built from 15 residues. The V gene's germline CDR1 is LNHNV and CDR2 YYDKDF (reference sequence). The CDR3 region is CATSRDKQGARGYTF. The CDR3, as DNA: TGTGCCACCAGCAGAGACAAACAGGGGGCCAGGGGCTACACCTTC.

This rearrangement joins TRBV4-3 to TRBJ2-7, with 7 bases lining up with TRBD1. Per the germline V gene, CDR1 is LGHNA and CDR2 is YSLEER. After removal of 4 bases from V and 4 bases from J, the junction contained 13 bases not matched to a gene. The length of the CDR3 is 16 residues. CDR3 coding DNA: TGCGCCAGCAGCCCGCACTCGACAGGGACCCTTTACGAGCAGTACTTC. Amino acid sequence: CASSPHSTGTLYEQYF.

CDR3 residues: CASSFRTAISPEEQYF. As DNA, the CDR3 is TGTGCCAGCAGCTTTCGGACAGCCATTTCCCCGGAGGAGCAGTACTTC. The V and J genes are TRBV7-9 and TRBJ2-7; tentative D call: TRBD1 (6 bases). The V and J ends lost 3 bases and 7 bases respectively, with 22 bases between them. The CDR3 spans 16 residues. CDR1 is SEHNR, CDR2 FQNEAQ, per germline (reference sequence).

The V gene is TRBV18, the J gene TRBJ2-1; possibly TRBD1 for D (6 bases). The CDR3 is 16 residues long. Germline CDR1 is KGHSH and CDR2 is LQKENI. Between the trimmed V and J ends, which lost 3 bases and 0 bases, there was a span of 12 bases. Written as DNA, the CDR3 is TGTGCCAGCTCACCCCCGAGGGGGATCTCCTACAATGAGCAGTTCTTC. Translated, it gives CASSPPRGISYNEQFF.

CDR3 bases: TGTGCCAGTAGAGGGGTTACCATTCAGTACTTC. Protein product: CASRGVTIQYF. This chain uses TRBV19 with TRBJ2-4; the D gene is possibly TRBD1 (5 bases). The CDR3 consists of 11 residues. Germline values: CDR1 LNHDA, CDR2 SQIVND (reference sequence). The V and J ends lost 6 bases and 9 bases respectively, with 9 bases between them.

This clone was picked up a small number of times. The chain couples TRBV27 to TRBJ1-6; 8 nucleotides align to TRBD1. CDR1 is MNHEY, CDR2 SMNVEV, per germline (reference sequence). The CDR3 loop spans 17 amino acids. With V trimmed by 2 bases and J by 1 base, 4 bases remained unmatched. The CDR3 DNA follows: TGTGCCAGCAGTTTAGTCCAGGGGGCATCCTATAATTCACCCCTCCACTTT. As protein: CASSLVQGASYNSPLHF.

V and J are TRBV4-1 and TRBJ2-2; 8 bases align to TRBD1. CDR1 and CDR2 from the germline V gene are MGHRA and YSYEKL. CDR3 length: 16 residues. The junction had 9 bases not matched to a gene; V was cut back by 3 bases and J by 6 bases. CDR3 residues: CASSHPDRDAAGELFF. The DNA of the CDR3 is TGCGCCAGCAGCCACCCGGACAGGGACGCGGCCGGGGAGCTGTTTTTT.

The chain carries TRBV10-3 and TRBJ1-2; 9 bases fit TRBD1. The CDR3 sequence is 17 residues long. Germline V gene sequence: CDR1 ENHRY, CDR2 SYGVKD. The junction had 18 bases not matched to a gene; V was cut back by 10 bases and J by 3 bases. DNA of the CDR3: TGTGCCACCACAACTGGGACAGGGTTTCAAGCTGACTATGGCTACACCTTC. It encodes CATTTGTGFQADYGYTF.

The V gene is TRBV19, the J gene TRBJ2-1; a weak D match, TRBD2 (6 bases). V was shortened by 3 bases and J by 8 bases, with 23 bases between the two germline ends. CDR1 and CDR2 from the germline V gene are LNHDA and SQIVND (reference sequence). CDR3 length: 17 residues. CDR3 region: CASSITRTLGPGDEQFF. The CDR3 DNA follows: TGTGCCAGTAGTATTACCCGGACCCTAGGGCCGGGGGATGAGCAGTTCTTC.